Following are 2 T cell receptor beta chains from one sample sequenced in a study of T-cell memory formation after mild COVID-19. TCRdb re-called the 5' RACE reads through MiXCR, storing one row per CDR3 protein. The table lists under 300,000 distinct CDR3 sequences, 15% to 20% of them singletons. The specimen was PBMCs or a T cell subset sorted from them (not recorded which). The receptors originated from a man younger than 35 who had mild COVID-19 (a few samples of this study predate the infection). Cell type and time point are not known.

The CDR3 here is CASSPHARDRSEAFF. CDR3 sequence (DNA): TGTGCCAGCAGTCCCCACGCCAGAGATCGGTCTGAAGCTTTCTTT. This chain connects TRBV27 to TRBJ1-1, with D unresolved. The CDR3 runs 15 residues. Germline V lookup: CDR1 MNHEY, CDR2 SMNVEV (reference sequence). V dropped 5 bases and J dropped 6 bases, with 19 bases sitting between them.

The chain recombines TRBV12-3 or TRBV12-4 with TRBJ2-2; no firm D call. This CDR3 region has 16 residues. The V end was cut by 7 bases, the J end by 6 bases, with 21 bases between. The CDR3 spells CASTQGSSGSAGELFF. DNA for the CDR3: TGTGCCAGCACCCAAGGGTCGAGTGGGTCGGCCGGGGAGCTGTTTTTT.